The 14 T cell receptor beta chains reported below all come from one sample, sequenced in a study of blood T cell repertoires in COVID-19. Assay used: immunoSEQ multiplex PCR; TCRdb lists only in-frame clones, some missing. Of some 220,000 clones listed, around four fifths are singletons. The specimen was peripheral blood. These receptors originate from a woman aged 55-69 years with active or convalescent COVID-19.

In its sample, this clone was seen a few times. V and J are TRBV30 and TRBJ2-1, with D tentatively TRBD1 (5 bases). V gave up 4 bases and J gave up 1 base, with 11 bases separating them. The CDR3 sequence is 14 residues long. Germline V lookup: CDR1 GTSNPN, CDR2 SVGIG (reference sequence). This chain's CDR3 is CAWTPRVSYNEQFF. The CDR3 DNA reads as TGTGCCTGGACCCCCAGGGTTTCCTACAATGAGCAGTTCTTC.

J is TRBJ2-3 and V is TRBV7-3, with 9 bases matching TRBD2. The germline gives CDR1 SGHTA, CDR2 FQGTGA. With 5 bases clipped from V and 3 bases from J, the junction kept 3 bases outside the gene matches. CDR3 size: 14 residues. The chain's CDR3 is CASSPGLATDTQYF. The DNA for the CDR3 is TGTGCCAGCAGCCCCGGACTAGCGACAGATACGCAGTATTTT.

This rearrangement joins TRBV24-1 to TRBJ2-5, with a possible D match to TRBD2 (5 bases). Germline assignment: CDR1 KGHDR and CDR2 SFDVKD. Trimming stripped 2 bases from V and 7 bases from J, with 16 bases between. The CDR3 is 15 amino acids. This chain's CDR3 is CATSDWRGKGGTQYF. Written as DNA, the CDR3 is TGTGCCACCAGTGATTGGAGAGGGAAAGGCGGGACCCAGTACTTC.

This chain connects TRBV30 to TRBJ2-4; TRBD1 agrees at 9 bases. Germline CDR1 reads GTSNPN; CDR2 reads SVGIG (reference sequence). This CDR3 is built from 15 residues. V lost 3 bases and J lost 2; bases outside the gene matches: 5. DNA of the CDR3: TGTGCCTGGAGCCGGGACAGGGCGACCAAAAACATTCAGTACTTC. Translating it yields CAWSRDRATKNIQYF.

This clone has only one observation. The rearrangement links TRBV3-1 (or the pseudogene TRBV3-2) to TRBJ1-4; 7 bases align to TRBD1. This CDR3 contains 16 residues. Trimming cost V 3 bases and J 6 bases; bases outside gene matches: 10. CDR1 LGHDT and CDR2 YNNKEL come from the germline V gene (reference sequence). The CDR3 reads CASSQVGTADYEKLFF. The CDR3, as DNA: TGTGCCAGCAGCCAGGTTGGGACAGCGGATTATGAAAAACTGTTTTTT.

The CDR3 here is CASKMCRGNYGYTF. The CDR3 DNA sequence: TGCGCCAGCAAAATGTGTCGGGGGAACTATGGCTACACCTTC. The V gene is TRBV10-1, the J gene TRBJ1-2, with D possibly being TRBD1 (5 bases). The germline V gene encodes CDR1 WNHNN and CDR2 SYGVQD (reference sequence). V was trimmed by 7 bases and J by 2 bases, leaving 14 bases between them. CDR3 size: 14 residues.

This sequence joins TRBV28 and TRBJ1-4, with a weak D call TRBD1 (6 bases). V was pared by 3 bases and J by 10 bases, with 15 bases between. CDR1 and CDR2 (germline): MDHEN, SYDVKM. The CDR3 is 14 residues long. CDR3 DNA sequence: TGTGCCAGCAGTTTTTCGGACAGCTATGGAAAACTGTTTTTT. Its translation is CASSFSDSYGKLFF.

This chain joins TRBV10-2 and TRBJ1-2; 10 bases agree with TRBD1. Germline CDR1 and CDR2: WSHSY and SAAADI. Unmatched junction bases numbered 11, after V lost 10 bases and J lost 6 bases. The CDR3 runs 14 residues. CDR3: CATLPGQGVDGYTF. CDR3 sequence (DNA): TGCGCCACCCTCCCTGGACAGGGGGTCGATGGCTACACCTTC.

V and J are TRBV12-5 and TRBJ1-2, with D unresolved. Looked up from germline, CDR1 is LGHNT and CDR2 is FRNRAP. The CDR3 has 12 amino acids. Trimming pared 2 bases from V and 7 bases from J, leaving 8 bases between. In DNA form, the CDR3 reads TGTGCTAGTGGTTTGCTGGGCCTTGGCTACACCTTC. Translating gives CASGLLGLGYTF.

This clone was seen only once. The gene calls are TRBV15 and TRBJ1-1; D gene uncertain. Trimming left V 0 bases short and J 9 bases short, with 11 bases between. The CDR3 extends over 13 amino acids. Germline assignment: CDR1 LNHNV and CDR2 YYDKDF (reference sequence). CDR3 in amino acids: CATSRDYGVKAFF. CDR3 sequence (DNA): TGTGCCACCAGCAGAGATTACGGGGTTAAAGCTTTCTTT.

In this sample, this clone turned up many times. This rearrangement joins TRBV9 to TRBJ2-2, with D perhaps TRBD2 (6 bases). Germline CDR1 and CDR2: SGDLS and YYNGEE. The CDR3 is 12 amino acids. V was cut by 8 bases and J by 5 bases, with 10 bases left in between. CDR3 amino acids: CASDRETGELFF. The CDR3 DNA is TGTGCCAGTGACCGGGAGACCGGGGAGCTGTTTTTT.

V and J are TRBV10-3 and TRBJ2-2; 16 bases fit TRBD2. J lost 0 bases, V lost 4 bases, and 2 bases had no gene match. Germline V gene sequence: CDR1 ENHRY, CDR2 SYGVKD. The CDR3 is 18 amino acids. The CDR3 DNA reads TGTGCCATCAGTGCGGGACTAGCGGGAGGGCCGAACACCGGGGAGCTGTTTTTT. Protein sequence: CAISAGLAGGPNTGELFF.

This chain links TRBV3-1 (or the pseudogene TRBV3-2) with TRBJ2-7; 11 bases agree with TRBD2. The CDR3 contains 16 residues. The germline V gene encodes CDR1 LGHDT and CDR2 YNNKEL (reference sequence). The V gene end was trimmed by 4 bases and the J gene end by 2 bases; junction bases not matched to a gene: 7. The CDR3 bases are TGTGCCAGCAGCCCAGGGACTAGCGGTAATACCTACGAGCAGTACTTC. Translating it yields CASSPGTSGNTYEQYF.

CDR3 protein: CASSSGQGGHYGYTF. CDR3 sequence (DNA): TGTGCCAGCAGTTCAGGACAGGGCGGTCACTATGGCTACACCTTC. The V gene is TRBV28, the J gene TRBJ1-2, with 8 bases identical to TRBD1. The V gene end was trimmed by 4 bases and the J gene end by 3 bases; junction bases not matched to a gene: 7. This CDR3 has 15 amino acids. CDR1 and CDR2 from the germline V gene are MDHEN and SYDVKM.